This record covers a single T cell receptor (beta chain). One entry per CDR3 protein results from TCRdb running MiXCR on the RT-PCR reads. The profile shows about 680,000 distinct CDR3 sequences, 13% to 15% of them singletons. This TCR was sampled from a female donor in good health, serving as a healthy control. Sequencing was carried out using memory CD4+ T cells from blood.

The CDR3 coding sequence is TGTGCCAGCAGCTCTTCTAGCCGCCCAGGCCCCATTAGCACAGATACGCAGTATTTT. This sequence encodes CASSSSSRPGPISTDTQYF. V is TRBV7-2 and J is TRBJ2-3, with D possibly TRBD2 on 5 matching bases. Germline V CDR1 and CDR2: SGHTA, FQGNSA. Trimming shortened V by 4 bases and J by 0 bases, and 23 bases separated the two germline ends. The CDR3 sequence is 19 residues long.